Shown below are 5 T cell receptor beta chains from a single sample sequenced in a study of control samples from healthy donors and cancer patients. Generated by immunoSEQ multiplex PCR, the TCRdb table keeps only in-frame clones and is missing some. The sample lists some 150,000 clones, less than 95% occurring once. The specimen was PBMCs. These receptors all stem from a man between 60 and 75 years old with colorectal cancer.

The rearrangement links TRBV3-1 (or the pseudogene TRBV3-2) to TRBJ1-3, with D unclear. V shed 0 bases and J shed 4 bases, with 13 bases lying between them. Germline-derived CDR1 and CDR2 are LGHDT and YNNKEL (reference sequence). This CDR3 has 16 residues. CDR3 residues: CASSQDYSVMGNTIYF. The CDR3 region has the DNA TGTGCCAGCAGCCAAGATTACAGTGTAATGGGAAACACCATATATTTT.

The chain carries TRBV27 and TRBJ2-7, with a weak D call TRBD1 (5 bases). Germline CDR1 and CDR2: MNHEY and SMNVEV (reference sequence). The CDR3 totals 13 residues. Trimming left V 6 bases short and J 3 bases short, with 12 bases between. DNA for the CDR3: TGTGCCAGCAGCCAAGACAGAAACTACGAGCAGTACTTC. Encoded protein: CASSQDRNYEQYF.

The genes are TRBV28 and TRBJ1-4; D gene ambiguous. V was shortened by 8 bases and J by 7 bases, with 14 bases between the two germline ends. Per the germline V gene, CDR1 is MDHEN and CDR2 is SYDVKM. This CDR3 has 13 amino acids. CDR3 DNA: TGTGCCAGCGGAGGGAGCCAGCGTGAAAAACTGTTTTTT. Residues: CASGGSQREKLFF.

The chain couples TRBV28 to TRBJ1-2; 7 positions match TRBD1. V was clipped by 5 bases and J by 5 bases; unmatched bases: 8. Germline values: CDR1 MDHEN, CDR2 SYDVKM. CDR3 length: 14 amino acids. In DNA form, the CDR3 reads TGTGCCAGCAGTCTTACAGGGGAGGTGTATGGCTACACCTTC. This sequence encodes CASSLTGEVYGYTF.

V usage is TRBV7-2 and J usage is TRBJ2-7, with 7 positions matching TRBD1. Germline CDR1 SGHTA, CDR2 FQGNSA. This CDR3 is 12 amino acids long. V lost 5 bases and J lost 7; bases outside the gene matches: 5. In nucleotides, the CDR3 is TGTGCCAGCAGCGCCTCCAGGGGGGAGCAGTACTTC. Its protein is CASSASRGEQYF.